Below are 2 T cell receptor beta chains sequenced from a single sample in a study of shared clonotypes between healthy human individuals. The assay was immunoSEQ multiplex PCR, and TCRdb's table has in-frame clones only and misses some. The repertoire holds roughly 1,000,000 clones, with roughly 74% as singletons. The sample consisted of memory CD4+ T cells from PBMCs. Indicated subset: CD45RA-negative fraction. The receptors were sampled from a man younger than 30 in good health. Some clones in this sample may be carry-over from other donors' samples.

This chain joins TRBV29-1 and TRBJ1-2; TRBD1 agrees at 7 bases. J lost 6 bases, V lost 7 bases, and 14 bases had no gene match. The CDR3 spans 14 residues. CDR1 is SQVTM and CDR2 is ANQGSEA in the germline V gene. The CDR3 bases are TGCAGCGCGCGGCCAGGGGGGCGATCCCATGGCTACACCTTC. Protein: CSARPGGRSHGYTF.

The CDR3 region has the DNA TGCGCCAGCAGCTTGTTCGAACAGAACAATGAGCAGTTCTTC. Translation gives CASSLFEQNNEQFF. The rearrangement joins TRBV5-1 to TRBJ2-1; D gene unclear. CDR1 and CDR2 (germline): SGHRS, YFSETQ. V lost 1 base to trimming and J lost 5 bases, with 10 bases between them. This CDR3 has 14 amino acids.